The 27 T cell receptor beta chains below were found in one sample sequenced in a study of CD8 T cells in Susac syndrome. Random hexamers were used to reverse transcribe an amount of about 0.45 to 1 ug RNA. TCRdb processed the immunoSEQ multiplex PCR reads anew with MiXCR; each CDR3 protein has one entry. The table records 160,000 or so distinct CDR3 sequences, approximately 95% of them present only once. Sequencing used CD4+ T cells from PBMCs. The receptor source for this set is a human donor with Susac syndrome.

The chain combines TRBV9 with TRBJ1-2; 7 bases fit TRBD1. The germline gives CDR1 SGDLS, CDR2 YYNGEE. The CDR3 has 14 residues. V shed 0 bases, J shed 4 bases, and the junction held 3 bases outside the gene matches. DNA for the CDR3: TGTGCCAGCAGCGTAGGGACAGGCCCCTATGGCTACACCTTC. It specifies CASSVGTGPYGYTF.

The chain joins TRBV15 to TRBJ2-5; D is ambiguous. The CDR3 runs to 14 residues. Germline V lookup: CDR1 LNHNV, CDR2 YYDKDF (reference sequence). V was clipped by 0 bases and J by 2 bases, with 7 bases between them. The CDR3 DNA follows: TGTGCCACCAGCAGAGATTCCCGTCAAGAGACCCAGTACTTC. Amino acids: CATSRDSRQETQYF. The variable domain in full, completed from reference TRBV15 and TRBJ2-5, reads DAMVIQNPRYQVTQFGKPVTLSCSQTLNHNVMYWYQQKSSQAPKLLFHYYDKDFNNEADTPDNFQSRRPNTSFCFLDIRSPGLGDTAMYLCATSRDSRQETQYFGPGTRLLVL.

This clonotype was seen only once. The J gene is TRBJ2-4, the V gene TRBV6-2 or TRBV6-3; TRBD2 aligns across 10 bases. The junction had 8 bases not matched to a gene; V was cut back by 5 bases and J by 7 bases. The CDR3 is made up of 15 amino acids. The V gene's germline CDR1 is MNHEY and CDR2 SVGEGT. The CDR3 region is CASSPGVAGGNIQYF. CDR3 in DNA: TGTGCCAGCAGTCCTGGAGTAGCGGGGGGCAACATTCAGTACTTC.

This chain connects TRBV9 to TRBJ1-1, with no clear D. CDR1 and CDR2 from the germline V gene are SGDLS and YYNGEE. The V end was cut by 0 bases, the J end by 6 bases, with 9 bases between. This CDR3 spans 13 amino acids. The CDR3 region has the DNA TGTGCCAGCAGCGTAGTTCAAGGCGCTGAAGCTTTCTTT. Its protein is CASSVVQGAEAFF.

The chain couples TRBV15 to TRBJ1-2; no firm D call. CDR3 length equals 14 residues. Germline loops: CDR1 LNHNV, CDR2 YYDKDF (reference sequence). The ends were cut back, 0 bases at V and 8 bases at J, with 13 bases in the middle. The CDR3 region is CATSREETEKGYTF. As DNA, the CDR3 is TGTGCCACCAGCAGAGAAGAGACCGAAAAGGGCTACACCTTC. The complete variable domain, with remaining parts taken from reference TRBV15 and TRBJ1-2, reads DAMVIQNPRYQVTQFGKPVTLSCSQTLNHNVMYWYQQKSSQAPKLLFHYYDKDFNNEADTPDNFQSRRPNTSFCFLDIRSPGLGDTAMYLCATSREETEKGYTFGSGTRLTVV.

The rearrangement joins TRBV3-1 to TRBJ1-1, with D unresolved. Germline CDR1 is LGHDT and CDR2 is YNNKEL (reference sequence). This CDR3 is built from 13 residues. The V gene lost 3 bases and the J gene lost 4 bases, with 9 bases spanning the gap. CDR3 DNA: TGTGCCAGCAGCCACGGAGAGGGCACTGAAGCTTTCTTT. The encoded protein is CASSHGEGTEAFF.

This chain connects TRBV12-3 or TRBV12-4 to TRBJ2-5; D possibly corresponds to TRBD1 (7 bases). V lost 6 bases and J lost 4, with 15 bases in between. The CDR3 is 14 residues long. CDR3 DNA: TGTGCCAGCAGGACGACAGGGCGGGGAGAGACCCAGTACTTC. It codes for CASRTTGRGETQYF.

The chain couples TRBV27 to TRBJ2-2; the D gene is possibly TRBD1 (6 bases). The length of the CDR3 is 14 residues. With 2 bases removed from V and 4 bases from J, the gap between germline ends came to 8 bases. The V gene's germline CDR1 is MNHEY and CDR2 SMNVEV (reference sequence). The CDR3 DNA reads TGTGCCAGCAGTTTAACCAGGGGCACCGGGGAGCTGTTTTTT. Residues: CASSLTRGTGELFF.

This clonotype was counted only a few times. The chain couples TRBV3-1 to TRBJ2-7, with 9 bases lining up with TRBD1. The V segment lost 4 bases and the J segment 4 bases; nucleotides outside the gene matches: 2. This CDR3 contains 13 residues. Per germline, CDR1 LGHDT and CDR2 YNNKEL (reference sequence). The CDR3 bases are TGTGCCAGCAGCCGGGGACAGGGTTACGAGCAGTACTTC. This translates into CASSRGQGYEQYF.

J is TRBJ2-5 and V is TRBV5-6; TRBD2 is a possible D gene (6 bases). Trimming cost V 3 bases and J 2 bases, with 17 bases left between them. Germline CDR1 SGHDT, CDR2 YYEEEE. The CDR3 sequence is 16 residues long. CDR3 residues: CASSSGVISAQETQYF. CDR3 DNA sequence: TGTGCCAGCAGCTCGGGGGTCATTTCGGCGCAAGAGACCCAGTACTTC. The full variable domain, with the rest looked up from reference TRBV5-6 and TRBJ2-5, is DAGVTQSPTHLIKTRGQQVTLRCSPKSGHDTVSWYQQALGQGPQFIFQYYEEEERQRGNFPDRFSGHQFPNYSSELNVNALLLGDSALYLCASSSGVISAQETQYFGPGTRLLVL.

In this sample, this clonotype turned up once. The chain links TRBV20-1 to TRBJ2-1, with 8 positions matching TRBD2. The CDR3 spans 12 residues. Per germline, CDR1 DFQATT and CDR2 SNEGSKA (reference sequence). The junction had 7 bases not matched to a gene; V was cut back by 5 bases and J by 10 bases. The DNA for the CDR3 is TGCAGTGCTTATTGGCGGGGGGACGAGCAGTTCTTC. Residues: CSAYWRGDEQFF.

The chain joins TRBV20-1 to TRBJ1-5, with D hard to call. Germline lookup yields CDR1 DFQATT and CDR2 SNEGSKA (reference sequence). The V end lost 3 bases, the J end lost 5 bases, and 17 bases lay between the germline ends. The CDR3 covers 15 residues. CDR3 amino acids: CSASRPGKWDQPQHF. In nucleotides, the CDR3 is TGCAGTGCTAGTAGGCCAGGAAAATGGGATCAGCCCCAGCATTTT.

V gene TRBV29-1 combines with J gene TRBJ1-1; perhaps TRBD1 as D (5 bases). CDR1 is SQVTM, CDR2 ANQGSEA, per germline. Trimming stripped 4 bases from V and 1 base from J, with 10 bases between. The CDR3 covers 13 residues. CDR3 protein: CSVGQGTNTEAFF. As DNA, the CDR3 is TGCAGCGTTGGGCAGGGCACGAACACTGAAGCTTTCTTT.

In its sample, this clonotype was seen once. The chain employs TRBV20-1 and TRBJ2-7, with TRBD2 as a possible D gene (6 bases). In germline, CDR1 is DFQATT, CDR2 SNEGSKA (reference sequence). The CDR3 length is 15 residues. Trimming shortened V by 1 base and J by 2 bases, and 15 bases separated the two germline ends. CDR3 sequence: CSARVTAGRTYEQYF. CDR3 nucleotides: TGCAGTGCTAGAGTGACTGCGGGGAGGACCTACGAGCAGTACTTC.

The chain joins TRBV3-1 to TRBJ2-1; perhaps TRBD1 as D (6 bases). Germline V gene lookup returns CDR1 LGHDT and CDR2 YNNKEL (reference sequence). The CDR3 is 15 residues long. V was clipped by 2 bases and J by 8 bases, with 16 bases between them. The CDR3 DNA reads TGTGCCAGCAGCCAAATGGGGGCGCCGGCTGATGAGCAGTTCTTC. Amino acid sequence: CASSQMGAPADEQFF.

The chain combines TRBV3-1 with TRBJ2-5; 10 nucleotides line up with TRBD1. V lost 2 bases, J lost 7 bases, and 1 base stayed unmatched. The CDR3 is made up of 13 amino acids. Germline V CDR1 and CDR2: LGHDT, YNNKEL (reference sequence). CDR3 coding DNA: TGTGCCAGCAGCCAACGGACAGGGGGGACCCAGTACTTC. The encoded protein is CASSQRTGGTQYF.

This clonotype was observed once. The rearrangement joins TRBV4-3 to TRBJ2-4; D may be TRBD1 (5 bases). This CDR3 spans 14 amino acids. CDR1 is LGHNA, CDR2 YSLEER, per germline. The ends were cut back, 1 base at V and 8 bases at J, with 12 bases in the middle. CDR3 loop: CASSQVGPPYIQYF. CDR3 DNA: TGCGCCAGCAGCCAAGTGGGGCCGCCCTACATTCAGTACTTC.

This clonotype has just one count. This chain connects TRBV4-1 to TRBJ1-1; 7 nucleotides align to TRBD1. The V and J ends lost 4 bases and 3 bases, in that order; junction bases with no gene match: 5. Germline CDR1 and CDR2: MGHRA and YSYEKL. The CDR3 length is 14 residues. CDR3 nucleotides: TGCGCCAGCAGCCGACAGGGTACGGACACTGAAGCTTTCTTT. Translated: CASSRQGTDTEAFF.

The rearrangement links TRBV20-1 to TRBJ2-5; D not certain. The CDR3 has 12 amino acids. With 0 bases removed from V and 4 bases from J, the gap between germline ends came to 6 bases. Germline CDR1 is DFQATT and CDR2 is SNEGSKA (reference sequence). The CDR3 protein is CSAREDGETQYF. DNA of the CDR3: TGCAGTGCTAGAGAGGACGGAGAGACCCAGTACTTC.

This chain joins TRBV2 and TRBJ1-1; 12 positions match TRBD1. The V gene end was trimmed by 6 bases and the J gene end by 7 bases; junction bases not matched to a gene: 6. The CDR3 is 14 residues long. The germline gives CDR1 SNHLY, CDR2 FYNNEI. DNA of the CDR3: TGTGCCAGCAGCGGGACAGGGGGCATGGGTGAAGCTTTCTTT. Translation: CASSGTGGMGEAFF.

This sequence joins TRBV29-1 and TRBJ2-1; 9 positions agree with TRBD1. From germline, CDR1 is SQVTM and CDR2 ANQGSEA. V lost 6 bases to trimming and J lost 3 bases; unmatched junction nucleotides: 3. This CDR3 contains 13 residues. The CDR3 loop is CSVPGQGYNEQFF. Written as DNA, the CDR3 is TGCAGCGTCCCGGGACAGGGCTACAATGAGCAGTTCTTC.

V is TRBV5-6 and J is TRBJ1-1; D is undetermined. There are 16 residues in the CDR3. Germline CDR1 SGHDT, CDR2 YYEEEE. V was trimmed by 1 base and J by 1 base, leaving 14 bases between them. CDR3 region: CASSLRTPARNTEAFF. In DNA form, the CDR3 reads TGTGCCAGCAGCTTGAGAACTCCGGCCCGGAACACTGAAGCTTTCTTT.

V gene TRBV7-8 combines with J gene TRBJ1-4; D gene unclear. Trimming left V 5 bases short and J 5 bases short, with 12 bases between. The CDR3 is made up of 14 amino acids. In germline, CDR1 is SGHVS, CDR2 FQNEAQ. CDR3 sequence: CASSPQVGNEKLFF. CDR3 nucleotide sequence: TGTGCCAGCAGCCCTCAGGTTGGGAATGAAAAACTGTTTTTT.

The V and J genes are TRBV12-3 or TRBV12-4 and TRBJ1-4, with TRBD1 matching 8 bases. The V segment lost 4 bases and the J segment 7 bases; nucleotides outside the gene matches: 5. The CDR3 extends over 14 amino acids. This CDR3 reads CASSSDRDREKLFF. The CDR3 DNA sequence: TGTGCCAGCAGTTCGGACAGGGACCGTGAAAAACTGTTTTTT.

The chain combines TRBV19 with TRBJ1-2; no clear D. The V end lost 7 bases, the J end lost 3 bases, and 18 bases lay between the germline ends. The CDR3 has 15 residues. Per germline, CDR1 LNHDA and CDR2 SQIVND (reference sequence). The CDR3 DNA reads TGTGCCAGTATTGCGCCGCCTCCAATGGACTATGGCTACACCTTC. This translates into CASIAPPPMDYGYTF.

V usage is TRBV20-1 and J usage is TRBJ1-2, with TRBD1 matching 8 bases. The CDR3 totals 15 residues. Germline V lookup: CDR1 DFQATT, CDR2 SNEGSKA (reference sequence). Trimming at V came to 3 bases and at J to 7 bases, leaving 13 bases not matched to a gene. The CDR3 sequence: CSASLLQGAAGGYTF. For the CDR3, the DNA is TGCAGTGCTAGCCTCCTCCAGGGGGCTGCGGGTGGCTACACCTTC.

The V and J genes are TRBV15 and TRBJ1-1; D remains ambiguous. The V gene's germline CDR1 is LNHNV and CDR2 YYDKDF (reference sequence). The V end lost 4 bases, the J end lost 3 bases, and 9 bases lay between the germline ends. The CDR3 consists of 13 residues. CDR3 region: CATSKERDTEAFF. The CDR3 DNA is TGTGCCACCAGCAAGGAGAGGGACACTGAAGCTTTCTTT. Using reference TRBV15 and TRBJ1-1 for the parts outside the CDR3, the full variable domain is DAMVIQNPRYQVTQFGKPVTLSCSQTLNHNVMYWYQQKSSQAPKLLFHYYDKDFNNEADTPDNFQSRRPNTSFCFLDIRSPGLGDTAMYLCATSKERDTEAFFGQGTRLTVV.